These 14 T cell receptor beta chains were sequenced from one sample in a study of Ad26.COV2.S vaccination and SARS-CoV-2 variants. Here immunoSEQ multiplex PCR was the method, and the copy in TCRdb shows in-frame clones only, minus some. The sample lists nearly 95,000 clones, more than 65% occurring once. The input for sequencing was peripheral blood, taken after recovery from COVID-19. The receptors shown here come from a human donor who had recovered from COVID-19.

This clone was counted between two and nine times. This chain links TRBV6-5 with TRBJ1-3; D gene ambiguous. The CDR3 totals 14 residues. Trimming stripped 6 bases from V and 3 bases from J, with 12 bases between. The germline V gene has CDR1 MNHEY and CDR2 SVGAGI. CDR3 DNA: TGTGCCAGCAGCGTACGCTTCGGTGGAAACACCATATATTTT. It specifies CASSVRFGGNTIYF.

A single count supports this clone. The chain recombines TRBV5-8 with TRBJ1-4; D remains unclear. V lost 0 bases to trimming and J lost 6 bases, with 9 bases between them. In germline, CDR1 is SGHTS, CDR2 YDEGEE. This CDR3 spans 14 amino acids. CDR3 amino acids: CASSLGGRDEKLFF. The CDR3 DNA follows: TGTGCCAGCAGCTTGGGTGGGCGAGATGAAAAACTGTTTTTT.

The chain recombines TRBV12-3 or TRBV12-4 with TRBJ1-1; perhaps TRBD1 as D (5 bases). The V gene lost 6 bases and the J gene lost 2 bases, with 7 bases spanning the gap. There are 12 residues in the CDR3. The CDR3 loop is CASSRDNTEAFF. The CDR3 nucleotides read TGTGCCAGCAGCCGGGACAACACTGAAGCTTTCTTT.

The chain recombines TRBV6-1 with TRBJ1-6; D uncertain. This CDR3 region has 14 residues. Between the trimmed V and J ends, which lost 0 bases and 4 bases, there was a span of 4 bases. The V gene's germline CDR1 is MNHNS and CDR2 SASEGT. The CDR3 is CASSEAVYNSPLHF. The CDR3 DNA is TGTGCCAGCAGTGAAGCGGTTTATAATTCACCCCTCCACTTT.

V usage is TRBV6-5 and J usage is TRBJ1-3; no definite D call. V was pared by 2 bases and J by 0 bases, with 8 bases between. The CDR3 is made up of 15 amino acids. Looked up from germline, CDR1 is MNHEY and CDR2 is SVGAGI. CDR3 region: CASSYGLDSGNTIYF. The CDR3 region has the DNA TGTGCCAGCAGTTACGGGTTGGACTCTGGAAACACCATATATTTT.

The chain employs TRBV2 and TRBJ2-2; no clear D gene. Germline assignment: CDR1 SNHLY and CDR2 FYNNEI. Trimming shortened V by 6 bases and J by 4 bases, and 12 bases separated the two germline ends. The CDR3 totals 14 residues. As DNA, the CDR3 is TGTGCCAGCAGGGCCGTAACGGTCACCGGGGAGCTGTTTTTT. This codes for CASRAVTVTGELFF.

The J gene is TRBJ2-5, the V gene TRBV5-5; no definite D call. The V end lost 6 bases, the J end lost 1 base, and 13 bases lay between the germline ends. Germline V gene data show CDR1 as SGHKS and CDR2 as YYEKEE (reference sequence). CDR3 length equals 14 residues. The CDR3 nucleotides read TGTGCCAGCACCCGCAGTGGGTTCCAAGAGACCCAGTACTTC. Translation gives CASTRSGFQETQYF.

This clone was detected only once. This rearrangement joins TRBV28 to TRBJ1-1; D remains unclear. The CDR3 is 18 residues long. The germline V gene encodes CDR1 MDHEN and CDR2 SYDVKM. V was pared by 6 bases and J by 3 bases, with 26 bases between. Here the CDR3 reads CASSNSRFGRRLDTEAFF. The CDR3 region has the DNA TGTGCCAGCAGCAACTCCCGTTTCGGGCGCAGGCTGGACACTGAAGCTTTCTTT.

The chain couples TRBV4-3 to TRBJ2-5; D is perhaps TRBD1 (6 bases). The CDR3 consists of 21 residues. Germline loops: CDR1 LGHNA, CDR2 YSLEER. Trimming took 1 base from V and 2 from J, leaving 29 bases between them. The DNA of the CDR3 is TGCGCCAGCAGCCAAGTACTCCTTGGAGAAAGAGGGGGACCGCCACAAGAGACCCAGTACTTC. Translated: CASSQVLLGERGGPPQETQYF.

This clone is a singleton in its sample. The chain combines TRBV4-1 with TRBJ2-5; 11 nucleotides line up with TRBD2. The CDR3 has 15 amino acids. The junction had 6 bases not matched to a gene; V was cut back by 4 bases and J by 5 bases. Germline CDR1 and CDR2: MGHRA and YSYEKL. The CDR3 reads CASSPASGRIETQYF. DNA of the CDR3: TGCGCCAGCAGCCCGGCTAGCGGGAGGATCGAGACCCAGTACTTC.

This chain joins TRBV7-3 and TRBJ2-3; 7 nucleotides agree with TRBD1. Germline V gene sequence: CDR1 SGHTA, CDR2 FQGTGA. This CDR3 comprises 15 residues. Unmatched junction bases numbered 7, after V lost 3 bases and J lost 4 bases. CDR3 DNA sequence: TGTGCCAGCAGCTTTGGGTGGACAGGCCCAGATACGCAGTATTTT. Protein sequence: CASSFGWTGPDTQYF.

This clone was recorded once. The chain is built from TRBV28 and TRBJ2-7, with TRBD1 matching over 7 bases. J lost 4 bases, V lost 5 bases, and 8 bases had no gene match. This CDR3 has 14 residues. Germline CDR1 and CDR2: MDHEN and SYDVKM. CDR3 protein: CASSVPGTDYEQYF. The CDR3 DNA follows: TGTGCCAGCAGTGTGCCCGGGACAGATTACGAGCAGTACTTC.

This chain connects TRBV7-2 to TRBJ1-2; 10 nucleotides align to TRBD1. The V and J ends lost 4 bases and 4 bases, in that order; junction bases with no gene match: 9. Germline V gene data show CDR1 as SGHTA and CDR2 as FQGNSA. The CDR3 totals 16 residues. CDR3 protein: CASSSPPGQGFYGYTF. The CDR3 DNA is TGTGCCAGCAGCTCGCCCCCGGGACAGGGGTTCTATGGCTACACCTTC.

This chain connects TRBV29-1 to TRBJ2-3; the match to TRBD2 covers 8 bases. The CDR3 sequence is 17 residues long. J lost 0 bases, V lost 8 bases, and 16 bases had no gene match. Germline loops: CDR1 SQVTM, CDR2 ANQGSEA. CDR3 loop: CSFGSLGSGVSTDTQYF. The CDR3 nucleotides read TGCAGCTTTGGGTCTCTCGGTAGCGGGGTTAGCACAGATACGCAGTATTTT.